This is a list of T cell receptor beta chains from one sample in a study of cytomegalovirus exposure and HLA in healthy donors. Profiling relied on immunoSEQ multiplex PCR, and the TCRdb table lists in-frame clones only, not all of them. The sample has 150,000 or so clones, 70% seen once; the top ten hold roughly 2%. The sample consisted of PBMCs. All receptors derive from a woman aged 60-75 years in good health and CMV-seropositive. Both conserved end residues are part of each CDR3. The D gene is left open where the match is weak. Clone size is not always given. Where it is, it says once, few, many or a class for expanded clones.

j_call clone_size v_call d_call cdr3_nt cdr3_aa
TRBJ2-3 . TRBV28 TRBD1 TGTGCCAGCACAACAGGGGGCGTCACAGATACGCAGTATTTT CASTTGGVTDTQYF
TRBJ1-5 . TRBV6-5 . TGTGCCAGCAGTTACTCGGAGGCCAATCAGCCCCAGCATTTT CASSYSEANQPQHF
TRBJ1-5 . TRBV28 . TGTGCCAGCAGCTCCGGGGGACTTAGGAATCAGCCCCAGCATTTT CASSSGGLRNQPQHF
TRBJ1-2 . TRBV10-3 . TGTGCCATCAATCGCGTGAACTATGGCTACACCTTC CAINRVNYGYTF
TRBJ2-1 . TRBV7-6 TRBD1 TGTGCCAGCAGCTTAAAATCAGGGGGCGGACTCGGGTACAATGAGCAGTTCTTC CASSLKSGGGLGYNEQFF
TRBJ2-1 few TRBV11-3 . TGTGCCAGCAGCTTAGGATACGGTGAGCAGTTCTTC CASSLGYGEQFF
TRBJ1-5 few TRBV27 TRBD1 TGTGCCAGCAGTCCGGACAGGGGGCCTAGAGGCAATCAGCCCCAGCATTTT CASSPDRGPRGNQPQHF
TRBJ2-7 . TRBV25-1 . TGTGCCAGCAGTGACGGGGGACAGAAGCACGAGCAGTACTTC CASSDGGQKHEQYF
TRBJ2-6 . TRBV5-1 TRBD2 TGCGCCAGCAGCAGAGGGGCACTAGCGGGAGGTCCCCTCTCTGGGGCCAACGTCCTGACTTTC CASSRGALAGGPLSGANVLTF
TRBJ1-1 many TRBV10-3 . TGTGCCATAAGAGAGCAGGACACTGAAGCTTTCTTT CAIREQDTEAFF
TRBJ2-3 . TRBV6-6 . TGTGCCAGCAGTTCTGGCACAGATACGCAGTATTTT CASSSGTDTQYF
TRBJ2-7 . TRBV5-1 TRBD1 TGCGCCAGCAGCTTGGAGGGACAGGCTACCTACGAGCAGTACTTC CASSLEGQATYEQYF
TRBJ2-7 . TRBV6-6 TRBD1 TGTGCCAGCAGTTACCCCGTAGACAGGGCTCGCGAGCAGTACTTC CASSYPVDRAREQYF
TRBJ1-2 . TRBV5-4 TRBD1 TGTGCCAGCAGCTTGCGACGGGACAGGATATATGGCTACACCTTC CASSLRRDRIYGYTF
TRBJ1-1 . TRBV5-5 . TGTGCCAGCAGCTTGGACTTCGGGAGAACTGAAGCTTTCTTT CASSLDFGRTEAFF
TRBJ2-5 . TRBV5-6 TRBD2 TGTGCCAGCAGCTTGCGCCTAGCGGGAGGGGGTGAGACCCAGTACTTC CASSLRLAGGGETQYF
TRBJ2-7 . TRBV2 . TGTGCCAGCCGACAGGAAACTTCAGTCGACGAGCAGTACTTC CASRQETSVDEQYF
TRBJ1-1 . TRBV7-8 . TGTGCCAGCAGCCCCCTTATAGCCGCGAACACTGAAGCTTTCTTT CASSPLIAANTEAFF
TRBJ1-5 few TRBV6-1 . TGTGCCAGCCAAGGGGAATTGGATCAGCCCCAGCATTTT CASQGELDQPQHF
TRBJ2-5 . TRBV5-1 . TGCGCCAGCAGCTTGGGCTCAGGAGGGAAGGGGGAGACCCAGTACTTC CASSLGSGGKGETQYF
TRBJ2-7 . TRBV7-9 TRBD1 TGTGCCAGCAGCCCGGGACAGACCTCCTACGAGCAGTACTTC CASSPGQTSYEQYF
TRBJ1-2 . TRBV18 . TGTGCCAGCTCAGGAGGAACTGCTAACTATGGCTACACCTTC CASSGGTANYGYTF
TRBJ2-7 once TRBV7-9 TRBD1 TGTGCCAGCAGCATATCCGACAGGGGCTCGTACGAGCAGTACTTC CASSISDRGSYEQYF
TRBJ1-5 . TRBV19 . TGTGCCAGTAGTATAGGCAGGGGCCTTAATCAGCCCCAGCATTTT CASSIGRGLNQPQHF
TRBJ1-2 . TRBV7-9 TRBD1 TGTGCCAGCAGCTCCCGCCGGACAGGGAGAGCGGCCGACTATGGCTACACCTTC CASSSRRTGRAADYGYTF
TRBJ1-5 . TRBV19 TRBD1 TGTGCCAGTAGCCCGACAGGGAACAATCAGCCCCAGCATTTT CASSPTGNNQPQHF